This T cell receptor (beta chain) was profiled in a study of blood T cells in healthy people across ages. Notes on the study in general: Roughly linearly, TCR beta diversity per million T cells fell as age increased.

Combining a sample-barcoded 5' primer with a J-beta primer mix, a second PCR ran for 7 to 11 cycles. TCRdb passed the 5' RACE reads through MiXCR, listing each CDR3 protein once. The data contain some 1.5 million distinct CDR3 sequences, approximately 42% of them seen just once; the ten biggest clones take up under 5%. Remarks on this clonotype: Its antigen is unknown. An end of the junction differs from the germline gene, which may be a read error.

The receptor's source is a woman under 30 in good health. Sequencing was performed on blood.

The CDR3 sequence: CASSPDLQETQYF. CDR3 sequence (DNA): TGCGCAAGCAGCCCGGACCTCCAAGAGACCCAGTACTTC. This sequence joins TRBV5-1 and TRBJ2-5; D unclear. CDR3 length equals 13 residues. The germline CDR1 and CDR2 sequences are SGHRS and YFSETQ.